The entry below describes one TCR beta chain. Its antigen is unknown. No base quality information exists; no much larger clone differs at one position. The data originate from a study of graft-versus-host responses after intestinal transplantation (dated by TCRdb to the early 2020s). Regarding the complete study: Recipients received multivisceral, liver-intestinal, or isolated intestinal transplants. Every recipient was given anti-thymocyte globulin induction, then maintenance tacrolimus and steroids for approximately 3 years. Graft-versus-host and host-versus-graft alloreactive T cell clones were tracked in the graft, circulation and bone marrow after intestinal transplantation using bulk TCR-beta CDR3 sequencing. Alloreactive clones were identified by sequencing pre-transplant mixed lymphocyte reaction products and comparing them with unstimulated pre-transplant donor and recipient T cells. The cohort enrolled about two dozen intestinal transplant recipients, one of whom was a retransplant, and a few patients without pretransplant specimens were excluded. A peak of at least 4% donor T cells among recipient peripheral blood mononuclear cells was the definition used for donor T cell macrochimerism. Instead of going to the commercial service, samples from a few later patients were sequenced in-house on an Illumina MiSeq and processed with MiXCR.

In the first month after transplant, blood samples were collected up to 4 times, and after that at least monthly when available. The library came from the immunoSEQ multiplex PCR assay. For most patients, genomic DNA was subjected to high-throughput TCR-beta CDR3 sequencing by Adaptive Biotechnologies. Concerning the study's data processing: Adaptive's ImmunoSEQ software was the source of the TCR sequencing data for roughly 19 patients, while a few other patients were processed with MiXCR and VDJtools. CDR3 nucleotide sequences shared between donor and recipient were removed because their origin could not be assigned. To be classed as alloreactive, a clone needed at least 2-fold expansion over unstimulated cells and a minimum CFSE-low frequency of 0.002% (template counts) or 0.001% (read counts). Clones were considered mappable if detected in sequenced pre-transplant spleen, lymph node, or MLR CFSE-low populations of the donor or recipient. Cumulative frequency of alloreactive clones was calculated as a percentage of all sequences weighted by copy number. The table was pulled from immuneACCESS by TCRdb, which kept in-frame rearrangements only. Such tables lose some clones; where checked, under half of the loss comes from unresolved V genes, and the rest has no known cause. Clone size and V and J calls were adopted from that table, with D and trimming inferred from the DNA. In all, the sample holds tens of thousands of clones, and about 93% of those were seen once. The biggest ten clones account for about 5.5% of the sample.

The full study reports these points: Peak levels of circulating GvH clones were associated with declines in HvG clones early after transplant. In the allografts of patients with donor T cell macrochimerism, GvH to HvG T cell clonal ratios were high. Conclusions were limited by the relatively low number and heterogeneity of intestinal transplant patients. GvH clones were detected in recipient bone marrow, and some of these GvH clones were observed earlier in ileal mucosa or blood, consistent with an intestinal mucosal origin.

The germline V gene gives CDR1 as LGHNA and CDR2 as YNFKEQ. The CDR3 runs 15 residues from the cysteine to the phenylalanine. CDR3 DNA is the only sequence kept; it has 45 bases, read in frame from the first base. V gives up 6 bases and J gives up 3 bases, and the segment between their germline ends measures 16 bases. Source: PBMCs, taken roughly 860 days after a first intestinal transplant, on the day of a second. The sequence came from a human patient who received an intestinal transplant, so some T cells may come from the graft donor. Rearrangement joined TRBV4-2 to TRBJ2-3; TRBD1 is possibly the D segment (8 matching bases). The DNA sequence is given as TGTGCCAGCAGGACCGACAGGGGAGGGACAGATACGCAGTATTTT. This gives the protein CASRTDRGGTDTQYF.